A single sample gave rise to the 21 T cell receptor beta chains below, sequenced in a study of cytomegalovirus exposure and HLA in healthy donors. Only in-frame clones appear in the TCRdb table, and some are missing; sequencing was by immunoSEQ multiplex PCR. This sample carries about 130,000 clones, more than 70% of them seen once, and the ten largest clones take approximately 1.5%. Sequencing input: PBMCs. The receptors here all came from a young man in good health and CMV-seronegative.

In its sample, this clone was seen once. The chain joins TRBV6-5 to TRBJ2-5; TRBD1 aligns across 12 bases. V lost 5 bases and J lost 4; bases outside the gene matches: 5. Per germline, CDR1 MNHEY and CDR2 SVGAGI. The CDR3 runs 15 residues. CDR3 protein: CASSKGTGGGETQYF. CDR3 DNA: TGTGCCAGCAGTAAAGGGACAGGGGGCGGAGAGACCCAGTACTTC.

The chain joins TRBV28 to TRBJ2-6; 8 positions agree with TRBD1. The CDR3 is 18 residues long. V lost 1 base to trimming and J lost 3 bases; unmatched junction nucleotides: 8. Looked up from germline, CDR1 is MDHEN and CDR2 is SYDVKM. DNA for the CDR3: TGTGCCAGCAGTTTATACAGGGGGTCGTGGAGTGGGGCCAACGTCCTGACTTTC. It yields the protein CASSLYRGSWSGANVLTF. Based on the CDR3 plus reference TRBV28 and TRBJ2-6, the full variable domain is DVKVTQSSRYLVKRTGEKVFLECVQDMDHENMFWYRQDPGLGLRLIYFSYDVKMKEKGDIPEGYSVSREKKERFSLILESASTNQTSMYLCASSLYRGSWSGANVLTFGAGSRLTVL.

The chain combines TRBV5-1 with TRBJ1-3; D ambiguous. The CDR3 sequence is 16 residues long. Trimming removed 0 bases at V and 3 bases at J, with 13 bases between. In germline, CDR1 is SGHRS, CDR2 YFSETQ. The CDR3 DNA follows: TGCGCCAGCAGCTTGGCTTTTTCCGCCAGTGGAAACACCATATATTTT. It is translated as CASSLAFSASGNTIYF.

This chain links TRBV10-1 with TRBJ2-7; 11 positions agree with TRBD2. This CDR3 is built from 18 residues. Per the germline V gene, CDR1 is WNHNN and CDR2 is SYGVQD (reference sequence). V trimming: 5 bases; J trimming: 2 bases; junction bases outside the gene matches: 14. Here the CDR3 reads CASSPGGASGRRTYEQYF. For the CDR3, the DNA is TGCGCCAGCAGTCCTGGGGGGGCTAGCGGGAGGCGAACCTACGAGCAGTACTTC.

Here the CDR3 reads CASREALYSGGTGNTIYF. CDR3 in DNA: TGTGCCAGCAGGGAGGCCCTCTACTCGGGGGGCACTGGAAACACCATATATTTT. The chain carries TRBV2 and TRBJ1-3, with a weak D call TRBD1 (6 bases). Germline V gene sequence: CDR1 SNHLY, CDR2 FYNNEI. The CDR3 has 18 amino acids. With 6 bases removed from V and 2 bases from J, the gap between germline ends came to 23 bases. Variable domain in full (rest from reference TRBV2 and TRBJ1-3): EPEVTQTPSHQVTQMGQEVILRCVPISNHLYFYWYRQILGQKVEFLVSFYNNEISEKSEIFDDQFSVERPDGSNFTLKIRSTKLEDSAMYFCASREALYSGGTGNTIYFGEGSWLTVV.

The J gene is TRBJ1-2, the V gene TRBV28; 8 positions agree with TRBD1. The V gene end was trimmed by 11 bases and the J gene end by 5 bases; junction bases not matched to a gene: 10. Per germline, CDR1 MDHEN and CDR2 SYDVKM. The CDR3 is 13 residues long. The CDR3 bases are TGTGCCGGATCATCAGGGGGCAGATATGGCTACACCTTC. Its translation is CAGSSGGRYGYTF.

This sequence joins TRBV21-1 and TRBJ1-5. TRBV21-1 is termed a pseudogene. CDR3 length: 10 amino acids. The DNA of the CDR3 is TGTGCCAGCAGTACCGGGCCCCAGCATTTT. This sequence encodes CASSTGPQHF.

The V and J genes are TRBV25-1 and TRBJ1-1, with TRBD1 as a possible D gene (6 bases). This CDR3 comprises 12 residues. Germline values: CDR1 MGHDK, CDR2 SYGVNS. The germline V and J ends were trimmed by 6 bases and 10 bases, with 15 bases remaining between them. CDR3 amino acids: CASRDAGTRAFF. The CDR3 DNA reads TGTGCCAGCAGAGACGCCGGGACAAGAGCTTTCTTT.

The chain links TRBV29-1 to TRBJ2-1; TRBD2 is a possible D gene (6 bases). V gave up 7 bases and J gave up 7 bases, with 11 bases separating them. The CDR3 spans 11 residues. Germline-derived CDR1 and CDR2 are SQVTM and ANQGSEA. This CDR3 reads CSGGDRNEQFF. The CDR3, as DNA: TGCAGCGGGGGGGACCGGAATGAGCAGTTCTTC.

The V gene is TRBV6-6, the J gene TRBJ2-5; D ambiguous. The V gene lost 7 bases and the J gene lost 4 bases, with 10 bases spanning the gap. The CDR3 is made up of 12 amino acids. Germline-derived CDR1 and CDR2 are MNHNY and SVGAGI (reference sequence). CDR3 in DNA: TGTGCCAGCACCCCAAGCTTAGAGACCCAGTACTTC. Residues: CASTPSLETQYF.

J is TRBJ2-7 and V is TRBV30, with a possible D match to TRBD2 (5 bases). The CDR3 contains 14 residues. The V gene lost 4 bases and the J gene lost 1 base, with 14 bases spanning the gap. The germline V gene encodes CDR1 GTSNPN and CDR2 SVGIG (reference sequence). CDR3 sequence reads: CAWNEYGESYEQYF. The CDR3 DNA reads TGTGCCTGGAATGAGTACGGGGAATCCTACGAGCAGTACTTC.

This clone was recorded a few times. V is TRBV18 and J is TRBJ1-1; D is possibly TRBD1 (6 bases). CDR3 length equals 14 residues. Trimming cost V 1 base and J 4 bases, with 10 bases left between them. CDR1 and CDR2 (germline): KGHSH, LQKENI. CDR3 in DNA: TGTGCCAGCTCACCACAAACAGGGCGCACTGAAGCTTTCTTT. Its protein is CASSPQTGRTEAFF.

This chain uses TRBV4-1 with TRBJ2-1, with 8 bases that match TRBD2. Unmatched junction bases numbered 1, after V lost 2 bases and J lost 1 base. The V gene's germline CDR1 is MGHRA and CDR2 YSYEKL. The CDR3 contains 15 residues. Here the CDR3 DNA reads TGCGCCAGCAGCCAAAGCGGGAGTTCCTACAATGAGCAGTTCTTC. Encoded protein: CASSQSGSSYNEQFF.

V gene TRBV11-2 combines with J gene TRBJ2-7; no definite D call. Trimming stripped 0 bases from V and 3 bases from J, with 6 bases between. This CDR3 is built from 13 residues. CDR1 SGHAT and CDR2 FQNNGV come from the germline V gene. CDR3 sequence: CASSLDIYYEQYF. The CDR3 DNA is TGTGCCAGCAGCTTAGATATCTACTACGAGCAGTACTTC. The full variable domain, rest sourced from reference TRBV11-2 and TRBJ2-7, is EAGVAQSPRYKIIEKRQSVAFWCNPISGHATLYWYQQILGQGPKLLIQFQNNGVVDDSQLPKDRFSAERLKGVDSTLKIQPAKLEDSAVYLCASSLDIYYEQYFGPGTRLTVT.

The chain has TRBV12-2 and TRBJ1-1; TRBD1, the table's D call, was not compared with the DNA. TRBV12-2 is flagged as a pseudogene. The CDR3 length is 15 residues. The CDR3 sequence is CASRLSDRGNPEAFF. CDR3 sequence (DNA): TGTGCAAGTCGCTTGAGCGACAGGGGTAACCCTGAAGCTTTCTTT.

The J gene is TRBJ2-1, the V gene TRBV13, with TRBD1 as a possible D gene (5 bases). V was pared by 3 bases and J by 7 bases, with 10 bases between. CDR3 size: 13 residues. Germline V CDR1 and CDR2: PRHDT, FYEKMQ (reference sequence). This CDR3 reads CASSLAGRNEQFF. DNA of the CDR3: TGTGCCAGCAGCTTGGCAGGGCGAAATGAGCAGTTCTTC. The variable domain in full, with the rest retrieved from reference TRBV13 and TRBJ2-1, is AAGVIQSPRHLIKEKRETATLKCYPIPRHDTVYWYQQGPGQDPQFLISFYEKMQSDKGSIPDRFSAQQFSDYHSELNMSSLELGDSALYFCASSLAGRNEQFFGPGTRLTVL.

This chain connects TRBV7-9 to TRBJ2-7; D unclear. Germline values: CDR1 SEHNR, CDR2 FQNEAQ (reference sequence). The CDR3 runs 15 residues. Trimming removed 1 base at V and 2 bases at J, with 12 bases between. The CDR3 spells CASSLGTDLPYEQYF. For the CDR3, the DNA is TGTGCCAGCAGCTTAGGAACAGACCTCCCCTACGAGCAGTACTTC.

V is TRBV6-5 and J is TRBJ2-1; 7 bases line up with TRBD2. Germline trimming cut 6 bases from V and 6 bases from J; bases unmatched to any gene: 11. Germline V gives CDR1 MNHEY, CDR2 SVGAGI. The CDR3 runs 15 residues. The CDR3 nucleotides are TGTGCCAGCAGCAGGGACTACATACAACCCAATGAGCAGTTCTTC. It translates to CASSRDYIQPNEQFF.

CDR3 protein: CATSRGLASDTQYF. The CDR3 DNA reads TGTGCCACCAGCAGAGGACTAGCATCAGATACGCAGTATTTT. The chain has TRBV15 and TRBJ2-3, with TRBD2 identical over 7 bases. V lost 1 base to trimming and J lost 4 bases; unmatched junction nucleotides: 2. Germline loops: CDR1 LNHNV, CDR2 YYDKDF (reference sequence). The CDR3 runs 14 residues.

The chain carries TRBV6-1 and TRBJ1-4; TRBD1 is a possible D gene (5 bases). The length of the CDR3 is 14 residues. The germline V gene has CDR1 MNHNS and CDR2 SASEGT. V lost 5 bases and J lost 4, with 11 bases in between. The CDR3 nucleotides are TGTGCCAGCAGTTTCAGGGCGGTTAATGAAAAACTGTTTTTT. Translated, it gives CASSFRAVNEKLFF.

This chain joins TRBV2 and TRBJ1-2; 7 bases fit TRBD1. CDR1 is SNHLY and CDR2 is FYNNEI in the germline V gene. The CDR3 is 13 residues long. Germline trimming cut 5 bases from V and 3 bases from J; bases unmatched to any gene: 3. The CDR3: CASSRDSDYGYTF. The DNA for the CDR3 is TGTGCCAGCAGTAGGGACAGCGACTATGGCTACACCTTC.